A selection of T cell receptor beta chains follows, all from one sample in a study of cytomegalovirus exposure and HLA in healthy donors. Profiled with immunoSEQ multiplex PCR; TCRdb holds only in-frame clones, not every one. The sample lists about 140,000 clones; roughly 62% were seen once. Sequences were obtained from PBMCs. The receptors originated from a male donor in good health and CMV-seronegative. Both conserved end residues are part of each CDR3.

cdr3_length j_call v_call cdr3_aa
17 TRBJ2-3 TRBV6-1 CASSGHFPGVKSDTQYF
15 TRBJ1-2 TRBV29-1 CSVEIGRLANYGYTF
13 TRBJ2-7 TRBV29-1 CSVVSGDGYEQYF
15 TRBJ2-1 TRBV28 CASSLSTSGPNEQFF
14 TRBJ1-5 TRBV7-9 CASSWGQAGQPQHF
13 TRBJ1-1 TRBV6-1 CASRRQTNTEAFF
17 TRBJ1-2 TRBV7-8 CASSLAFPGQGVGGYTF
12 TRBJ1-2 TRBV7-9 CSSSSTGYGYTF
13 TRBJ2-7 TRBV19 CASRLRGESEQYF
15 TRBJ2-1 TRBV5-6 CASSWTGGPYNEQFF
15 TRBJ1-2 TRBV7-2 CASSLQGALRDGYTF
16 TRBJ2-7 TRBV6-5 CASSYSRQPLTYEQYF
13 TRBJ1-1 TRBV6-5 CASGRGHDTEAFF
14 TRBJ2-5 TRBV28 CASSLGQLQETQYF
16 TRBJ1-2 TRBV14 CASSPPTGSRGYGYTF
15 TRBJ2-3 TRBV5-1 CASSSRLTSTDTQYF
14 TRBJ1-1 TRBV19 CASSITGRRTEAFF
12 TRBJ1-1 TRBV30 CAWSFGQGEAFF
15 TRBJ2-3 TRBV7-2 CASSFLSGGTNTQYF
16 TRBJ2-1 TRBV9 CASSPSTGGPDNEQFF
15 TRBJ1-2 TRBV7-9 CASSLYRGQNYGYTF
17 TRBJ1-2 TRBV2 CASPARGLGWANYGYTF
19 TRBJ1-5 TRBV7-2 CASSQSTWSGLVSNQPQHF
14 TRBJ2-1 TRBV25-1 CASSVPTGGDEQFF
12 TRBJ2-5 TRBV2 CASRGSGETQYF
16 TRBJ2-3 TRBV25-1 CASSDGLAGDTDTQYF
14 TRBJ1-3 TRBV5-1 CASSRDSSGNTIYF
15 TRBJ2-7 TRBV7-2 CASSYGQEVFHEQYF
13 TRBJ2-7 TRBV2 CASCQGSIGEQYF
15 TRBJ1-4 TRBV19 CASSPPDIDNEKLFF
16 TRBJ2-7 TRBV5-4 CASSLALGTGPSEQYF
14 TRBJ1-2 TRBV28 CASSPSRDRGGYTF
14 TRBJ2-6 TRBV7-9 CAGQAHSGANVLTF
15 TRBJ1-5 TRBV21-1 CASPRDSFSNQPQHF
18 TRBJ2-3 TRBV21-1 CASSKRILQGAHTDTQYF
15 TRBJ2-7 TRBV5-4 CASSHGGLAAYEQYF
13 TRBJ1-5 TRBV11-2 CASSSQTDEPQHF
14 TRBJ1-3 TRBV9 CASSVEDRANTIYF
13 TRBJ1-2 TRBV12-5 CASGLGTGDGYTF
14 TRBJ1-1 TRBV11-2 CASSLAGAGTEAFF
13 TRBJ1-1 TRBV7-9 CASTFSGGTEAFF
13 TRBJ2-2 TRBV19 CASSGGNTGELFF
15 TRBJ2-7 TRBV19 CASSTGTGVRSVQYF
15 TRBJ2-1 TRBV10-3 CAISVGLGGENEQFF
15 TRBJ2-7 TRBV4-3 CASSQDPASSYEQYF
15 TRBJ1-1 TRBV19 CASSILPVQNTEAFF
14 TRBJ1-3 TRBV11-3 CASSKTGAGNTIYF
12 TRBJ1-5 TRBV5-8 CASSSGYQPQHF
12 TRBJ1-1 TRBV7-2 CASRSQNDEAFF
14 TRBJ2-3 TRBV5-1 CASSTMADTDTQYF
11 TRBJ1-2 TRBV2 CASSDRMDYTF
14 TRBJ1-1 TRBV7-8 CASSLAEANTEAFF